Described below is a single T cell receptor (beta chain) sequence and its context. These data come from a study of control samples from healthy donors and cancer patients. Data came from immunoSEQ multiplex PCR; TCRdb stores just in-frame clones and leaves some out. The data contain about 94,000 clones, roughly nine tenths of them singletons. This CDR3 contains 17 residues. Trimming removed 0 bases from V and 5 bases from J, with 19 bases in between. CDR1 LNHNV and CDR2 YYDKDF come from the germline V gene (reference sequence). This sequence originates from a woman aged 45-65 years in good health. The chain joins TRBV15 to TRBJ1-2, with D maybe TRBD1 (5 bases). Sequenced: blood. CDR3 sequence: CATSREAGAGRGYGYTF. The CDR3 DNA reads as TGTGCCACCAGCAGAGAAGCCGGGGCGGGTAGGGGATATGGCTACACCTTC.